This T cell receptor beta chain was observed in a study of identical twins. This CDR3 has 14 residues. CDR1 is SGHTA and CDR2 is FQGTGA in the germline V gene. V gave up 6 bases and J gave up 1 base, with 12 bases separating them. Regarding the study as a whole: The study found weaker excess twin sharing in beta out-of-frame sequences.

TCRdb analysed the 5' RACE reads with MiXCR anew, one entry per CDR3 protein. The repertoire consists of roughly 350,000 distinct CDR3 sequences, with roughly an eighth occurring once and the leading ten covering roughly 7.8%. This clonotype was seen only a few times. Antigen: not known. The data also belong to a second study, concerning yellow fever vaccine responses in identical twins.

V and J are TRBV7-3 and TRBJ1-2, with D unresolved. Sequenced material: CD8+ T cells sorted from blood. This sequence originates from a woman younger than 30 in good health. The CDR3 sequence: CASRYTSLNYGYTF. The CDR3 coding sequence is TGTGCCAGCAGATATACATCTCTTAACTATGGCTACACCTTC. Full variable domain (missing parts from reference TRBV7-3 and TRBJ1-2): GAGVSQTPSNKVTEKGKYVELRCDPISGHTALYWYRQSLGQGPEFLIYFQGTGAADDSGLPNDRFFAVRPEGSVSTLKIQRTERGDSAVYLCASRYTSLNYGYTFGSGTRLTVV.